This section outlines one TCR beta chain sequence together with its context. What it recognizes is unknown. This sample was taken from a study of cytomegalovirus exposure and HLA in healthy donors. The wider study: The 120 or so validation repertoires were produced on the same platform as the 550 to 700 repertoires of the first cohort. This was reported in a later analysis. Overall study findings and caveats: Most TCR sequences were rare, but some public TCRs occurred in many donors.

Assay: immunoSEQ multiplex PCR; the TCRdb copy retains only in-frame clones and omits some. The table records about 160,000 clones, 80% to 90% of them present only once. The CDR3 is made up of 13 amino acids. Per germline, CDR1 SGHKS and CDR2 YYEKEE (reference sequence). The ends were cut back, 6 bases at V and 0 bases at J, with 9 bases in the middle. The chain has TRBV5-5 and TRBJ1-1; the D is unclear. The specimen was PBMCs. This clonotype originated in a woman under 30 in good health and CMV-seronegative. This CDR3 reads CASNSGMNTEAFF. In DNA form, the CDR3 reads TGTGCCAGCAACAGCGGGATGAACACTGAAGCTTTCTTT.